A selection of T cell receptor delta chains follows, all from one sample in a study of human gamma delta and Vdelta1 T cells. TCRdb processed the PCR reads again with the CATT caller. The sample carries about 14,000 delta-chain clones, about half recorded once. Their recognized antigens are unknown. Material: Vdelta1 gamma-delta T cells from blood grown in culture (DOT cells). The receptors originated from a human donor in good health. CDR3s include the opening cysteine and the closing phenylalanine or tryptophan. Fields, in order: D gene, J gene, V gene, clone size, CDR3 DNA, CDR3 protein. A D gene is named only where the DNA matches it firmly. Rows give clone size only sometimes, using once, few, many, or a class for an expanded clone.

NA	TRDJ1	TRDV1	NA	TGTGCTCTTGGGGAACTTGCAGTGGCCTTCCCCGATTGGGGTGGCAAACTCATCTTT	CALGELAVAFPDWGGKLIF
TRDD3	TRDJ1	TRDV1	few	TGTGCTCTTGGGGTTTCCCCCGGAGATTACTGGGGGATACGACAATACACCGATAAACTCATCTTT	CALGVSPGDYWGIRQYTDKLIF
TRDD3	TRDJ1	TRDV1	few	TGTGCTCTTGGGGAACTCAGCCAGTACTGGGGGAAGTACACCGATAAACTCATCTTT	CALGELSQYWGKYTDKLIF
TRDD2	TRDJ1	TRDV1	NA	TGTGCTCTTGGGGTCCGATCCTTCCTACCTTCTTCTCTCCGACAAACACATGTACCGACTAAACTCATCTTT	CALGVRSFLPSSLRQTHVPTKLIF
NA	TRDJ1	TRDV1	medium-sized	TGTGCTCTTGGGGAGACCTTCCCACGGGTCACTGGTGAACTACGTGATAAACTCATCTTT	CALGETFPRVTGELRDKLIF
TRDD3	TRDJ1	TRDV1	few	TGTGCTCTTGGGGAACTAGTGCCTTCCTACACGGATGTACTGGGGGATACATCCTACACCGATAAACTCATCTTT	CALGELVPSYTDVLGDTSYTDKLIF
TRDD3	TRDJ1	TRDV1	NA	TGTGCTCTTGGGGAACTCGCTTCCTACAAACGAGTACTGGGGGATTTGAAAGCTAAACTCATCTTT	CALGELASYKRVLGDLKAKLIF
NA	TRDJ1	TRDV1	NA	TGTGCTCTTGGGGAACTATTAGCTGGCCCACCCTACAGATGGTATAGGGACACCGATAAACTCATCTTT	CALGELLAGPPYRWYRDTDKLIF
TRDD3	TRDJ1	TRDV1	NA	TGTGCTCTGTTCTGTCCCCATCCTGGTCTGGGGGATACTGCTGTGATTGGGTCCAATAAACTCATCTTT	CALFCPHPGLGDTAVIGSNKLIF
NA	TRDJ1	TRDV1	NA	TGTGCTCTTGGGGAACTAAAGGCCCCTCGGATACTCACCGATAAACTCATCTTT	CALGELKAPRILTDKLIF
TRDD2	TRDJ1	TRDV1	NA	TGTGCTCTTGGGGCCGACGCCTTCCTACGTGGCTGGTTTAAACTCATCTTT	CALGADAFLRGWFKLIF
NA	TRDJ1	TRDV1	NA	TGTGCTCTTGGGGACCCCGAAGGTACTGGGCGATACCAGCGGAGCGATAAACTCATCTTT	CALGDPEGTGRYQRSDKLIF
NA	TRDJ1	TRDV1	NA	TGTGCTCTTGGGGAACTACCCCCTTCCTACGTAGGCCTGGGGGACCGATACAGGGGTTACACCGATAAACTCATCTTT	CALGELPPSYVGLGDRYRGYTDKLIF
TRDD3	TRDJ1	TRDV1	large	TGTGCTCTTGGGGAACTAGAGACTGGGGGACCGTACACCGATAAACTCATCTTT	CALGELETGGPYTDKLIF
TRDD3	TRDJ1	TRDV1	NA	TGTGCTCTTGGGGAAAAGAGGGTTCCCTGGCCTGGGGGATACTTCGATAAACTCATCTTT	CALGEKRVPWPGGYFDKLIF
NA	TRDJ1	TRDV1	NA	TGTGCTCTTGGGGAATGGTACTGGGTGCCACATGGGTACACCGATAAACTCATCTTT	CALGEWYWVPHGYTDKLIF
TRDD3	TRDJ1	TRDV1	NA	TGTGCTCTTGGGGTGAAAGTGGGGGATACAGCCTCCCATTGCACCGATAAACTCATCTTT	CALGVKVGDTASHCTDKLIF
NA	TRDJ1	TRDV1	NA	TGTGCTCTTGGGGAAGGGTCTGCCGAGGTGGGGACAAACGAGGCCAACACCGATAAACTCATCTTT	CALGEGSAEVGTNEANTDKLIF
NA	TRDJ1	TRDV1	NA	TGTGCTCTTGGGGAACTACCCCCCTCCGAAGTCTCCGATAAACTCATCTTT	CALGELPPSEVSDKLIF
TRDD2	TRDJ1	TRDV1	NA	TGTGCTCTTGGGGAACCCCTTCCTGATAAACTCATCTTT	CALGEPLPDKLIF
NA	TRDJ1	TRDV1	NA	TGTGCTCTTGGGGCTCCTGGCCTTCCTCAAACACCGGGGATACCACAAAGTAGTAAACTCATCTTT	CALGAPGLPQTPGIPQSSKLIF
TRDD3	TRDJ1	TRDV1	NA	TGTGCTCTTGGGGAACTCTCCCTACGGACCCCTGGGGGATACACCGATAAACTCATCTTT	CALGELSLRTPGGYTDKLIF
TRDD3	TRDJ1	TRDV1	few	TGTGCTCTTGGGGACTCTTGCCCTTCCTTCGGACTGGGGGAAATATACACCGATAAACTCATCTTT	CALGDSCPSFGLGEIYTDKLIF
TRDD3	TRDJ1	TRDV1	NA	TGTGCTCTTGGGGAATTGTTTGGGGGAAGAGCCACCGATAAACTCATCTTT	CALGELFGGRATDKLIF
TRDD3	TRDJ1	TRDV1	NA	TGTGCTCTTAAACTTCCTACTACTGGGGGATCCCAGTACACCGATAAACTCATCTTT	CALKLPTTGGSQYTDKLIF
TRDD2	TRDJ1	TRDV1	NA	TGTGCTCTTGGGTTACCTTCCTCAGTGGGCGCCCCGTACACCGATAAACTCATCTTT	CALGLPSSVGAPYTDKLIF
TRDD3	TRDJ2	TRDV1	NA	TGTGCTCTTGGGGGAAAATTCCTCCTACTGGGGGATTCTGCGTCTTTGACAGCACAACTCTTCTTT	CALGGKFLLLGDSASLTAQLFF
TRDD3	TRDJ1	TRDV1	NA	TGTGCTCTTGGGGAATCCCTTCTCAATAGTCTGGGGGAATTCGGACCGGAGTACACCGATAAACTCATCTTT	CALGESLLNSLGEFGPEYTDKLIF
TRDD3	TRDJ1	TRDV1	NA	TGTGCTCTTGGGGAAGTAGAAAACGTACTGGGGGATTTGTACACCGATAAACTCATCTTT	CALGEVENVLGDLYTDKLIF
TRDD3	TRDJ1	TRDV1	NA	TGTGCTCTTGGGGAACTCGCCGTGGGATACCACGATAAACTCATCTTT	CALGELAVGYHDKLIF
TRDD3	TRDJ1	TRDV1	NA	TGTGCTCTTGGGGAACTGGTACTGGGGATCTCCTCCCTAGGGAAACTCATCTTT	CALGELVLGISSLGKLIF
TRDD3	TRDJ1	TRDV1	NA	TGTGCTCTTGGGGAACTAATGTCTTGGTCCTACTCACAACTGGAGGGATACGCGGCCGGGAATAAACTCATCTTT	CALGELMSWSYSQLEGYAAGNKLIF
NA	TRDJ1	TRDV1	NA	TGTGCTCTTGGGGCACCCGATAAACTCATCTTT	CALGAPDKLIF
TRDD3	TRDJ1	TRDV1	few	TGTGCTCTTGGGGGCGTTCCCCGTACTGGGGATGCCCCCGATAAACTCATCTTT	CALGGVPRTGDAPDKLIF
TRDD3	TRDJ1	TRDV1	NA	TGTGCTCTTGGGGAACTAGGTATACCTGGGGGGCGCGATAAACTCATCTTT	CALGELGIPGGRDKLIF
NA	TRDJ1	TRDV1	NA	TGTGCTCTTGGGGAACTAGTTGGAGTAGTGTCCGAGAGAAACACCGATAAACTCATCTTT	CALGELVGVVSERNTDKLIF
TRDD3	TRDJ4	TRDV1	NA	TGTGCTCTTACCTGCTGGGATGTTCCTTACTGGGGGATAGGGAACGTGCATAGAAGACCCCTGATCTTT	CALTCWDVPYWGIGNVHRRPLIF
TRDD3	TRDJ1	TRDV1	NA	TGTGCTCTTGGGGAACTAGTGGATGTAGGAGCCGCGGGGGATACTAATAAACTCATCTTT	CALGELVDVGAAGDTNKLIF
TRDD3	TRDJ1	TRDV1	NA	TGTGCTCTTGGGGAACGTTCTTTCCCCCTGGGGGATACCCACACCGATAAACTCATCTTT	CALGERSFPLGDTHTDKLIF
TRDD3	TRDJ1	TRDV1	NA	TGTGCTCTTGGGGACTACCCACCTTATCCTGGCTGGGGGGGTTATACCGATAAACTCATCTTT	CALGDYPPYPGWGGYTDKLIF
NA	TRDJ1	TRDV1	NA	TGTGCTCTTGGGGAACTAGATCCTCCTAGGGGCTGGGGACCGTACACCGATAAACTCATCTTT	CALGELDPPRGWGPYTDKLIF
NA	TRDJ1	TRDV1	NA	TGTGCTCTTGGGGAACTTTCGCATTCCCCAAACACCGATAAACTCATCTTT	CALGELSHSPNTDKLIF
TRDD3	TRDJ1	TRDV1	few	TGTGCTCTTGGGATCCCACTTTTAGCTTTGGGGGATAAGGTCACCGATAAACTCATCTTT	CALGIPLLALGDKVTDKLIF
TRDD3	TRDJ1	TRDV1	NA	TGTGCTCTTGGGGAACTTATCTCTACCGGCCGGGACCTACGGACGAGGTACTGGGGGATACCCGAGTTAGCCGATAAACTCATCTTT	CALGELISTGRDLRTRYWGIPELADKLIF
TRDD3	TRDJ1	TRDV1	NA	TGTGCTCTTGGGGAACCATCTGCGGGGGGCTGGGGGTTCTTAGGCACCGATAAACTCATCTTT	CALGEPSAGGWGFLGTDKLIF
TRDD3	TRDJ1	TRDV1	NA	TGTGCTCTCGGGGTATTTTCCTACCAGGCCCTGGGGGATACGTCTCCCGATAAACTCATCTTT	CALGVFSYQALGDTSPDKLIF
TRDD3	TRDJ1	TRDV1	NA	TGTGCTCTTGGAAGAAGTACGTGCCCACTGTACTGGGGGCTTACCGATAAACTCATCTTT	CALGRSTCPLYWGLTDKLIF
TRDD3	TRDJ1	TRDV1	NA	TGTGCTCTTGGGGAAATAGCGGGTGACTTTCCCCCTTTGCTGGGGGAGCACCGACAGCCCACCGATAAACTCATCTTT	CALGEIAGDFPPLLGEHRQPTDKLIF
NA	TRDJ1	TRDV1	few	TGTGCTCTTGGGCCTCTGGTCCTACGACACGATAAACTCATCTTT	CALGPLVLRHDKLIF
TRDD3	TRDJ1	TRDV1	NA	TGTGCTCTTGGGGACTCCTACGTTAAGGTGGGGTGGGGGATCCGTCCCAGGAATGGACTCATCTTT	CALGDSYVKVGWGIRPRNGLIF
TRDD3	TRDJ1	TRDV1	NA	TGTGCTCTTGGGGAACTGGGTCTTCCTCCATCTTCGTACTGGGGGATACGGCTCATCTTT	CALGELGLPPSSYWGIRLIF
TRDD3	TRDJ1	TRDV1	few	TGTGCTCTTGGGGCTCCTAGGCCTTCCCTACTGGGGGATAATGCCGATAAACTCATCTTT	CALGAPRPSLLGDNADKLIF
NA	TRDJ1	TRDV1	NA	TGTGCTCTTGGGGACCCCCTACGAAAAATTACGGGGAAACTCATCTTT	CALGDPLRKITGKLIF
TRDD3	TRDJ1	TRDV1	few	TGTGCTCTTGGGGAACGACCTCCGTTCCTGTACTGGGGGATACGGAACGGCACCGATAAACTCATCTTT	CALGERPPFLYWGIRNGTDKLIF
NA	TRDJ2	TRDV1	few	TGTGCTCTTGGGGAACTTGTCGGGTCCCAGGGCGGAGATCCCCTTTGGACAGCACAACTCTTCTTT	CALGELVGSQGGDPLWTAQLFF